This section outlines one T cell receptor beta chain sequence together with its context. Its antigen is unidentified. The data originate from a study of T cells after yellow fever vaccination. The study's findings and limits: In post-booster samples, most primary-vaccination clones reappeared (just under 98% CD4, around 87% CD8). By day 5 rather than day 15, the secondary response had peaked, though it was weaker.

Losses at the gene ends were 1 base for V and 2 bases for J; bases not matched to a gene: 5. There are 15 residues in the CDR3. Per germline, CDR1 SGHRS and CDR2 YFSETQ. MiXCR, applied by TCRdb to the 5' RACE reads, yields one record per CDR3 protein. Of roughly 240,000 distinct CDR3 sequences detected, roughly 6.3% appear once; the ten largest clones hold approximately 1.1%. The sequences come from CD4+ T cells sorted from PBMCs, collected on the day of the yellow fever booster vaccination. The chain couples TRBV5-1 to TRBJ1-2; 7 nucleotides line up with TRBD1. The sequence derives from a man younger than 40 who received the YFV17D yellow fever vaccine. Written as DNA, the CDR3 is TGCGCCAGCAGCTTGACAGGGGAAGCCAACTATGGCTACACCTTC. Translation: CASSLTGEANYGYTF. Filled out from reference TRBV5-1 and TRBJ1-2, the complete variable domain reads KAGVTQTPRYLIKTRGQQVTLSCSPISGHRSVSWYQQTPGQGLQFLFEYFSETQRNKGNFPGRFSGRQFSNSRSEMNVSTLELGDSALYLCASSLTGEANYGYTFGSGTRLTVV.